Shown below are 25 T cell receptor beta chains from a single sample sequenced in a study of T cells in Graves' hyperthyroidism and ophthalmopathy. Amplified TCR beta CDR3 regions came from RNA transcripts. HTBI primers were the set used in a first-round RT-PCR of the TCR CDR3. From the multiplex PCR reads, TCRdb called clonotypes with MiXCR, one entry per CDR3 protein. The sample has 390,000 or so distinct CDR3 sequences; roughly 14% are singletons. The sequenced sample consisted of blood. The receptors were sampled from a man younger than 30 with Graves' ophthalmopathy.

V usage is TRBV25-1 and J usage is TRBJ2-7; weak D call: TRBD2 (6 bases). Looked up from germline, CDR1 is MGHDK and CDR2 is SYGVNS. V lost 7 bases to trimming and J lost 5 bases, with 18 bases between them. The CDR3 sequence is 14 residues long. The CDR3 DNA follows: TGTGCCAGCAATACACCGGGGGTGAAGGACGAGCAGTACTTC. It is translated as CASNTPGVKDEQYF.

The V gene is TRBV5-6, the J gene TRBJ2-5, with D possibly being TRBD1 (5 bases). The CDR3 is 12 residues long. CDR1 SGHDT and CDR2 YYEEEE come from the germline V gene. Trimming removed 4 bases at V and 9 bases at J, with 13 bases between. The CDR3 spells CASSLPDRPQYF. DNA of the CDR3: TGTGCCAGCAGCCTGCCAGACAGACCCCAGTACTTC.

This clonotype appeared a few times. The chain has TRBV19 and TRBJ2-2; D is unclear. The V gene lost 4 bases and the J gene lost 8 bases, with 8 bases spanning the gap. Per the germline V gene, CDR1 is LNHDA and CDR2 is SQIVND (reference sequence). This CDR3 spans 12 amino acids. The CDR3 DNA follows: TGTGCCAGTAGTACCCGTTTAGGGGAGCTGTTTTTT. Translation gives CASSTRLGELFF.

This clonotype was counted a few times. This CDR3 is CASSVVGGSGQGYNEQFF. The CDR3 nucleotides read TGTGCCAGCAGCGTAGTAGGTGGATCGGGACAGGGGTACAATGAGCAGTTCTTC. This sequence joins TRBV9 and TRBJ2-1, with 10 bases aligning to TRBD1. V shed 0 bases and J 4 bases; nucleotides not matched to a gene: 10. Germline V gene lookup returns CDR1 SGDLS and CDR2 YYNGEE. The CDR3 extends over 18 amino acids. Based on the CDR3 plus reference TRBV9 and TRBJ2-1, the full variable domain is DSGVTQTPKHLITATGQRVTLRCSPRSGDLSVYWYQQSLDQGLQFLIQYYNGEERAKGNILERFSAQQFPDLHSELNLSSLELGDSALYFCASSVVGGSGQGYNEQFFGPGTRLTVL.

This clonotype showed up just a few times. The chain has TRBV25-1 and TRBJ2-3; D not certain. The germline gives CDR1 MGHDK, CDR2 SYGVNS. This CDR3 has 15 amino acids. V was clipped by 4 bases and J by 0 bases, with 11 bases between them. This CDR3 is CASSVGASSTDTQYF. The CDR3 DNA sequence: TGTGCCAGCAGTGTGGGCGCCTCTAGCACAGATACGCAGTATTTT.

This clonotype has a count of ten or more. The rearrangement uses TRBV3-1 and TRBJ1-1, with D unclear. CDR3 length: 12 residues. Deletions cut 3 bases from V and 4 bases from J, with 6 bases between. Germline V gene lookup returns CDR1 LGHDT and CDR2 YNNKEL (reference sequence). In DNA form, the CDR3 reads TGTGCCAGCAGCCATCCCGGCACTGAAGCTTTCTTT. Translated: CASSHPGTEAFF. The whole variable domain, remainder taken from reference TRBV3-1 and TRBJ1-1, is DTAVSQTPKYLVTQMGNDKSIKCEQNLGHDTMYWYKQDSKKFLKIMFSYNNKELIINETVPNRFSPKSPDKAHLNLHINSLELGDSAVYFCASSHPGTEAFFGQGTRLTVV.

This clonotype was seen repeatedly, ten times or more. The gene calls are TRBV11-3 and TRBJ2-5, with D possibly being TRBD1 (6 bases). Germline assignment: CDR1 SGHNT and CDR2 YENEEA. Trimming removed 1 base from V and 7 bases from J, with 13 bases in between. The CDR3 totals 14 residues. CDR3 nucleotide sequence: TGTGCCAGCAGCTTAGCGGACAGCCTCCGGACCCAGTACTTC. It is translated as CASSLADSLRTQYF.

There are many counts of this clonotype. CDR3 bases: TGTGCCAGCAGCTTAACTAGCGGGCCCGCAGATACGCAGTATTTT. As protein: CASSLTSGPADTQYF. V gene TRBV7-3 combines with J gene TRBJ2-3; TRBD2 matches at 7 bases. Germline values: CDR1 SGHTA, CDR2 FQGTGA. Trimming cost V 0 bases and J 4 bases; bases outside gene matches: 4. The CDR3 is 15 amino acids. The full variable domain, with the rest looked up from reference TRBV7-3 and TRBJ2-3, is GAGVSQTPSNKVTEKGKYVELRCDPISGHTALYWYRQSLGQGPEFLIYFQGTGAADDSGLPNDRFFAVRPEGSVSTLKIQRTERGDSAVYLCASSLTSGPADTQYFGPGTRLTVL.

The chain carries TRBV5-8 and TRBJ2-5, with D perhaps matching TRBD2 (5 bases). Germline V gene data show CDR1 as SGHTS and CDR2 as YDEGEE. Trimming took 3 bases from V and 5 from J, leaving 17 bases between them. The CDR3 extends over 15 amino acids. The CDR3 reads CASSSRGYPEETQYF. The CDR3, as DNA: TGTGCCAGCAGCTCCCGCGGGTACCCCGAGGAGACCCAGTACTTC.

There are many counts of this clonotype. The V and J genes are TRBV7-3 and TRBJ2-1; the D gene is possibly TRBD2 (6 bases). The V gene's germline CDR1 is SGHTA and CDR2 FQGTGA. The CDR3 runs 15 residues. V lost 2 bases and J lost 4, with 12 bases in between. CDR3 DNA: TGTGCCAGCAGCTTATGGCCTAGCGAATACAATGAGCAGTTCTTC. Amino acids: CASSLWPSEYNEQFF. The full variable domain, with the rest looked up from reference TRBV7-3 and TRBJ2-1, is GAGVSQTPSNKVTEKGKYVELRCDPISGHTALYWYRQSLGQGPEFLIYFQGTGAADDSGLPNDRFFAVRPEGSVSTLKIQRTERGDSAVYLCASSLWPSEYNEQFFGPGTRLTVL.

This clonotype was recorded at least ten times. The V call is TRBV3-1, the J call TRBJ1-2; unclear D gene. The CDR3 runs to 13 residues. Germline V gives CDR1 LGHDT, CDR2 YNNKEL (reference sequence). Trimming took off 3 bases at V and 7 bases at J, with 12 bases between the two ends. CDR3 sequence: CASSQSGAGGYTF. The CDR3 DNA reads as TGTGCCAGCAGCCAGTCGGGTGCTGGTGGCTACACCTTC.

This clonotype has at least ten counts. V usage is TRBV5-4 and J usage is TRBJ2-5; 11 bases match TRBD1. Trimming at V came to 8 bases and at J to 5 bases, leaving 5 bases not matched to a gene. CDR1 is SGHNT, CDR2 YYREEE, per germline (reference sequence). CDR3 length equals 13 residues. CDR3 loop: CASRTGGAETQYF. CDR3 nucleotides: TGTGCCAGTCGGACAGGGGGCGCGGAGACCCAGTACTTC.

This clonotype has more than one count but fewer than ten. The chain recombines TRBV7-9 with TRBJ2-2; tentative D call: TRBD1 (5 bases). The CDR3 totals 16 residues. Germline CDR1 is SEHNR and CDR2 is FQNEAQ (reference sequence). V was cut by 5 bases and J by 0 bases, with 13 bases left in between. The CDR3 here is CASSQMTATNTGELFF. Here the CDR3 DNA reads TGTGCCAGCAGCCAGATGACAGCGACGAACACCGGGGAGCTGTTTTTT. Using reference TRBV7-9 and TRBJ2-2 for the parts outside the CDR3, the full variable domain is DTGVSQNPRHKITKRGQNVTFRCDPISEHNRLYWYRQTLGQGPEFLTYFQNEAQLEKSRLLSDRFSAERPKGSFSTLEIQRTEQGDSAMYLCASSQMTATNTGELFFGEGSRLTVL.

This clonotype was detected ten times or more. This chain connects TRBV11-2 to TRBJ2-3, with TRBD2 matching over 9 bases. After removal of 0 bases from V and 9 bases from J, the junction contained 7 bases not matched to a gene. Germline V gives CDR1 SGHAT, CDR2 FQNNGV. This CDR3 comprises 15 residues. In DNA form, the CDR3 reads TGTGCCAGCAGCTTAGACGTCGGAGCGGGGGGCACGCAGTATTTT. Protein product: CASSLDVGAGGTQYF.

The chain has TRBV18 and TRBJ2-7; 9 bases match TRBD2. The J segment lost 5 bases and the V segment lost 4 bases, leaving 6 bases of the junction unmatched. CDR1 and CDR2 (germline): KGHSH, LQKENI. This CDR3 is 14 amino acids long. The CDR3 DNA is TGTGCCAGCTCACAGGGGACTAGCTCAGACGAGCAGTACTTC. This gives the protein CASSQGTSSDEQYF.

This clonotype has ten or more counts. The chain is built from TRBV2 and TRBJ2-7; TRBD1 is a possible D gene (6 bases). V was clipped by 5 bases and J by 5 bases, with 19 bases between them. Germline CDR1 and CDR2: SNHLY and FYNNEI. CDR3 length: 15 amino acids. CDR3 protein: CASSPFDWGQNEQYF. The CDR3 region has the DNA TGTGCCAGCAGTCCGTTCGATTGGGGGCAGAACGAGCAGTACTTC.

This clonotype was counted between two and nine times. One junction end does not reproduce the germline sequence, and a read error may be involved. The rearrangement uses TRBV7-2 and TRBJ2-7; a weak D match, TRBD2 (7 bases). Looked up from germline, CDR1 is SGHTA and CDR2 is FQGNSA. The CDR3 is 15 amino acids. The CDR3 spells CANSLGGGLPYEQYF. CDR3 DNA sequence: TGTGCCAACAGCTTAGGGGGGGGGCTACCTTACGAGCAGTACTTC.

This clonotype showed up many times. The V gene is TRBV7-3, the J gene TRBJ2-3, with D uncertain. Per the germline V gene, CDR1 is SGHTA and CDR2 is FQGTGA. CDR3 length: 13 amino acids. Trimming left V 5 bases short and J 2 bases short, with 8 bases between. The CDR3, as DNA: TGTGCCAGCAGCCACGAAAACACAGATACGCAGTATTTT. Amino acids: CASSHENTDTQYF.

This clonotype came up many times. This chain joins TRBV27 and TRBJ2-3; 7 bases fit TRBD1. Germline trimming cut 8 bases from V and 2 bases from J; bases unmatched to any gene: 7. In germline, CDR1 is MNHEY, CDR2 SMNVEV (reference sequence). CDR3 length: 14 residues. This CDR3 reads CASAQGVSTDTQYF. The CDR3 DNA reads TGTGCCAGCGCTCAGGGGGTGTCCACAGATACGCAGTATTTT.

This rearrangement joins TRBV7-8 to TRBJ2-1; 13 bases map to TRBD2. The CDR3 is made up of 17 amino acids. After removal of 5 bases from V and 9 bases from J, the junction contained 13 bases not matched to a gene. CDR1 is SGHVS, CDR2 FQNEAQ, per germline. DNA for the CDR3: TGTGCCAGCAGCCAAGTGGCCCCGGGACTAGCGGGGTCTGAGCAGTTCTTC. This translates into CASSQVAPGLAGSEQFF.

This clonotype has a count of ten or more. V is TRBV30 and J is TRBJ2-1; D possibly corresponds to TRBD2 (5 bases). Per the germline V gene, CDR1 is GTSNPN and CDR2 is SVGIG (reference sequence). CDR3 size: 12 residues. CDR3 amino acids: CAKAEAYNEQFF. CDR3 nucleotides: TGTGCAAAAGCGGAGGCCTACAATGAGCAGTTCTTC. Full variable domain (rest looked up from reference TRBV30 and TRBJ2-1): SQTIHQWPATLVQPVGSPLSLECTVEGTSNPNLYWYRQAAGRGLQLLFYSVGIGQISSEVPQNLSASRPQDRQFILSSKKLLLSDSGFYLCAKAEAYNEQFFGPGTRLTVL.

This clonotype has ten or more counts. V is TRBV12-3 or TRBV12-4 and J is TRBJ2-1; 7 bases fit TRBD2. The CDR3 length is 14 residues. The V segment lost 5 bases and the J segment 3 bases; nucleotides outside the gene matches: 4. CDR3 sequence (DNA): TGTGCCAGCAGTATTGGGGGGGGCTACAATGAGCAGTTCTTC. Translated: CASSIGGGYNEQFF.

A few counts support this clonotype. The V gene is TRBV6-1, the J gene TRBJ2-1, with 7 bases fitting TRBD2. The trim removed 6 bases at V and 0 bases at J, leaving 8 bases unmatched. This CDR3 spans 16 amino acids. CDR1 is MNHNS, CDR2 SASEGT, per germline. The CDR3 DNA sequence: TGTGCCAGCAGCCTAACTCTAGCGGTCTCCTACAATGAGCAGTTCTTC. Translating gives CASSLTLAVSYNEQFF.

This sequence joins TRBV9 and TRBJ2-7; 8 positions match TRBD1. This CDR3 spans 15 amino acids. The J segment lost 2 bases and the V segment lost 2 bases, leaving 6 bases of the junction unmatched. Germline assignment: CDR1 SGDLS and CDR2 YYNGEE. CDR3 coding DNA: TGTGCCAGCAGCGTGCTGGACAGGGAGACCTACGAGCAGTACTTC. This codes for CASSVLDRETYEQYF.

This clonotype was seen a few times. This sequence joins TRBV7-9 and TRBJ1-4, with TRBD1 as a possible D gene (5 bases). The V end was cut by 3 bases, the J end by 7 bases, with 12 bases between. Germline V gene data show CDR1 as SEHNR and CDR2 as FQNEAQ (reference sequence). This CDR3 is 14 amino acids long. In DNA form, the CDR3 reads TGTGCCAGCAGCTTTACCGGCCAGGGTGAAAAACTGTTTTTT. This translates into CASSFTGQGEKLFF.